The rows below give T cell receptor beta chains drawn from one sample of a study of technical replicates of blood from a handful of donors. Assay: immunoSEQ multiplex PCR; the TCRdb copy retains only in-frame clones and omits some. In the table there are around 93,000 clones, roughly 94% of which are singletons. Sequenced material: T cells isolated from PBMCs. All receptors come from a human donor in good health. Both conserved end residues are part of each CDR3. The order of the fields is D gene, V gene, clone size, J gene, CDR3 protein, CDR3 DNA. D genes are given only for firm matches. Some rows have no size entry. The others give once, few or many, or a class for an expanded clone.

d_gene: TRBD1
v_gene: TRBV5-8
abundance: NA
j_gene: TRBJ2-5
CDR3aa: CASKRQGAETQYF
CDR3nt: TGTGCCAGCAAACGGCAGGGGGCCGAGACCCAGTACTTC

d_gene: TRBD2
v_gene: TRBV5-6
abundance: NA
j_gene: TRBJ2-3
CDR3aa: CASRFGLAGYTDTQYF
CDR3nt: TGTGCCAGCAGATTTGGACTAGCGGGTTACACAGATACGCAGTATTTT

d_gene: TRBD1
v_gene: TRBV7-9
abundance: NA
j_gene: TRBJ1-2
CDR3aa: CASSYSSGTGEGYTF
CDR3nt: TGTGCCAGCAGCTACAGCAGCGGGACAGGGGAAGGCTACACCTTC

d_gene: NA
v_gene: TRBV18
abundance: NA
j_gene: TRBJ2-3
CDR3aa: CASSSLGGTTDTQYF
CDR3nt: TGTGCCAGCTCGTCCCTGGGAGGGACAACAGATACGCAGTATTTT

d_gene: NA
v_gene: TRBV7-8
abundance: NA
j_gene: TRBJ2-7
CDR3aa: CASTDRSTHEQYF
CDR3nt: TGTGCCAGCACCGACAGGTCTACACACGAGCAGTACTTC

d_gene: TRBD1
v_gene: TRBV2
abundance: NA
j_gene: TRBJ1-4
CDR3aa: CASSRGGTGNEKLFF
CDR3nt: TGTGCCAGCAGTAGGGGAGGGACAGGGAATGAAAAACTGTTTTTT

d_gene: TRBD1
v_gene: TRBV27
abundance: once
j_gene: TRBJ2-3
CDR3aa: CASSFSPGQGAGTDTQYF
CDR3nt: TGTGCCAGCAGTTTCTCGCCCGGACAGGGCGCGGGGACAGATACGCAGTATTTT

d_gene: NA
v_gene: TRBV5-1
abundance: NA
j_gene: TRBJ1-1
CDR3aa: CASSLVLGEDTEAFF
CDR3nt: TGCGCCAGCAGCTTGGTTCTTGGGGAGGACACTGAAGCTTTCTTT

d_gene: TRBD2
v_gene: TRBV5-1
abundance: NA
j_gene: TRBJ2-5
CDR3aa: CASSLLSGTQETQYF
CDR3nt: TGCGCCAGCAGCTTGCTCAGCGGGACGCAAGAGACCCAGTACTTC

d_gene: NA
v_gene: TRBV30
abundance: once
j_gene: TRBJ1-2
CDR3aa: CAWSRGLGRGYTF
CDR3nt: TGTGCCTGGAGTAGGGGGTTGGGAAGAGGCTACACCTTC

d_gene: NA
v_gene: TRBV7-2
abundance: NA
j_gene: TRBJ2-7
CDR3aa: CASGRNLAYEQYF
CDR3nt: TGTGCCAGCGGGAGGAACTTAGCCTACGAGCAGTACTTC

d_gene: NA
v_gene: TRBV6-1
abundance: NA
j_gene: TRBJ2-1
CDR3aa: CASSERWNEQFF
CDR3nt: TGTGCCAGCAGTGAACGGTGGAATGAGCAGTTCTTC

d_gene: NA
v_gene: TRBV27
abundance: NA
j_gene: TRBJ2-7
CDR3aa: CASSFTGLNYEQYF
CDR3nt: TGTGCCAGCAGTTTCACAGGGCTTAACTACGAGCAGTACTTC

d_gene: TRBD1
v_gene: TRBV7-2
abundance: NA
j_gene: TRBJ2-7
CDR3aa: CASSYLQGAIYEQYF
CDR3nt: TGTGCCAGCAGCTACCTACAGGGGGCGATCTACGAGCAGTACTTC

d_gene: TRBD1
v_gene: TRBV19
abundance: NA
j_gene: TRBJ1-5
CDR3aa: CASTALGDRGQGGGQPQHF
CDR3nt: TGTGCCAGTACAGCCTTGGGGGACAGGGGGCAGGGGGGTGGCCAGCCCCAGCATTTT

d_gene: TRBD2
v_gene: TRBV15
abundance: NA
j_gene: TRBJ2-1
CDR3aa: CATRLAGGPEQFF
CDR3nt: TGTGCCACCAGACTAGCGGGAGGGCCGGAGCAGTTCTTC

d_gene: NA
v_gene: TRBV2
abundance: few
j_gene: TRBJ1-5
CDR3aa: CASSEETGYSNQPQHF
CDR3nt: TGTGCCAGCAGTGAGGAGACCGGATATAGCAATCAGCCCCAGCATTTT

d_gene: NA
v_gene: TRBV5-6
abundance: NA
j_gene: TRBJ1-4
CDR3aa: CASSQDLINEKLFF
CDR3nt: TGTGCCAGCAGTCAAGACTTGATTAATGAAAAACTGTTTTTT

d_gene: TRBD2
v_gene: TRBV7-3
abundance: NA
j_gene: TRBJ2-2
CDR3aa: CASSSTGTSGRYPGELFF
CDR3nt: TGTGCCAGCAGCTCGACCGGGACTAGCGGGAGATATCCCGGGGAGCTGTTTTTT

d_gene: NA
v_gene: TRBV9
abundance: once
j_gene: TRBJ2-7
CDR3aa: CASSVSGLSSYEQYF
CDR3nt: TGTGCCAGCAGCGTATCAGGGCTGAGCTCCTACGAGCAGTACTTC

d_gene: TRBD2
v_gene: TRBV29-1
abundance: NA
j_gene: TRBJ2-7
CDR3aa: CSVELATSGSSYEQYF
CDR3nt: TGCAGCGTTGAATTGGCTACTAGCGGGAGTTCCTACGAGCAGTACTTC

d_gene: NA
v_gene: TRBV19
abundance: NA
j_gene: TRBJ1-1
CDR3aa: CASSATLGNTEAFF
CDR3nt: TGTGCCAGTAGTGCCACCCTAGGGAACACTGAAGCTTTCTTT

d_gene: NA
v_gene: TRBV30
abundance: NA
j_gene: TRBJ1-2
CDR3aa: CACDYVRGYTF
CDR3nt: TGTGCCTGTGACTATGTCCGCGGCTACACCTTC

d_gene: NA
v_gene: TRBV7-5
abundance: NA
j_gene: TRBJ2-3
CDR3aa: CARSFLSRGHTQYF
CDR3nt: TGTGCCAGAAGCTTTTTATCGCGGGGACATACGCAGTATTTT

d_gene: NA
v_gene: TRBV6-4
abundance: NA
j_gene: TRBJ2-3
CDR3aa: CASSAGAPDTQYF
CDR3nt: TGTGCCAGCAGTGCAGGGGCGCCGGATACGCAGTATTTT

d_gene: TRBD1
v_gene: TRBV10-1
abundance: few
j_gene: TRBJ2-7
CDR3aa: CATHLTRGQGSHEQYF
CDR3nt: TGCGCCACCCATCTAACCAGGGGACAGGGATCGCACGAGCAGTACTTC

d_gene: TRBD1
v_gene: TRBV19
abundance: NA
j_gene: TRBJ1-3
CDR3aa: CASSFRQGAGNTIYF
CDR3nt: TGTGCCAGTAGTTTCAGACAGGGGGCTGGAAACACCATATATTTT

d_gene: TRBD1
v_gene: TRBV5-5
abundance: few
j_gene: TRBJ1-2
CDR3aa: CASSQDRGRGGYTF
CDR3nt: TGTGCCAGCAGCCAGGACAGGGGGCGAGGTGGCTACACCTTC

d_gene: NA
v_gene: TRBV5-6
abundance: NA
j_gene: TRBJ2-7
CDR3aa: CASSFSGGTYEQYF
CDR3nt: TGTGCCAGCAGCTTTTCCGGAGGAACCTACGAGCAGTACTTC

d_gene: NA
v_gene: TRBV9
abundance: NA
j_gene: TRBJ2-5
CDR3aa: CASSVAGAVQETQYF
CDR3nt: TGTGCCAGCAGCGTAGCTGGGGCAGTCCAAGAGACCCAGTACTTC

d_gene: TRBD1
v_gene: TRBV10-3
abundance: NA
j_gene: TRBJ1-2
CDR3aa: CAILGTGTGALRYGYTF
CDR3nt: TGTGCCATCCTGGGAACCGGGACAGGGGCTTTGAGATATGGCTACACCTTC

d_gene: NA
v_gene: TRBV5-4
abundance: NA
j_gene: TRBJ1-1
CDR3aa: CASSLNTEAFF
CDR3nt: TGTGCCAGCAGTCTCAACACTGAAGCTTTCTTT

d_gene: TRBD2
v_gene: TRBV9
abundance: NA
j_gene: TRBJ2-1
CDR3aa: CASSDRLGLAGRGEQFF
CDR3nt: TGTGCCAGCAGCGACCGTCTGGGGCTAGCGGGGAGGGGTGAGCAGTTCTTC

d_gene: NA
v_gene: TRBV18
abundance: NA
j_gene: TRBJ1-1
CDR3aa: CASSPQGARLEAFF
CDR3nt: TGTGCCAGCTCACCTCAAGGGGCGCGATTAGAAGCTTTCTTT

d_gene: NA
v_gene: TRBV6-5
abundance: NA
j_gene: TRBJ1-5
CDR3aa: CASSYVGSNQPQHF
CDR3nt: TGTGCCAGCAGTTATGTCGGGAGCAATCAGCCCCAGCATTTT

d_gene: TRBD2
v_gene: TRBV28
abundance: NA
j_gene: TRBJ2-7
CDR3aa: CASSPRGVYEQYF
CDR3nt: TGTGCCAGCAGTCCCCGGGGGGTCTACGAGCAGTACTTC

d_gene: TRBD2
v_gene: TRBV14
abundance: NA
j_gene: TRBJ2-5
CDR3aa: CASSQGIRTSGKETQYF
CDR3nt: TGTGCCAGCAGCCAAGGAATTCGGACTAGCGGGAAAGAGACCCAGTACTTC

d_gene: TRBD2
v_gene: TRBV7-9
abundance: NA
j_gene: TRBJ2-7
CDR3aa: CASSLPGLVYEQYF
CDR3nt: TGTGCCAGCAGCTTGCCGGGACTAGTCTACGAGCAGTACTTC

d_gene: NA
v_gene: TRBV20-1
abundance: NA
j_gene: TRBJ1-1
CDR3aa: CSAEVNTEAFF
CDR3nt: TGCAGTGCAGAGGTGAACACTGAAGCTTTCTTT

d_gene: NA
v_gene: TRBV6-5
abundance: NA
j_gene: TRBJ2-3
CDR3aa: CASSYLRGVDTQYF
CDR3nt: TGTGCCAGCAGTTACCTACGGGGAGTGGATACGCAGTATTTT

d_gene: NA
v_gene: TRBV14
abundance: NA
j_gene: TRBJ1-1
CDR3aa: CASSQVPGEVTEAFF
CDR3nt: TGTGCCAGCAGCCAAGTTCCTGGGGAGGTAACTGAAGCTTTCTTT

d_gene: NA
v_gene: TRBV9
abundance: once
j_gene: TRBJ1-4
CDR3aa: CASSGGGPTNEKLFF
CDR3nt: TGTGCCAGCAGCGGGGGGGGGCCAACTAATGAAAAACTGTTTTTT

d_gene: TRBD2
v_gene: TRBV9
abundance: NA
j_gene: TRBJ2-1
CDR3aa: CASSVSDLAGFSNEQFF
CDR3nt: TGTGCCAGCAGCGTAAGTGACTTAGCGGGATTTAGCAATGAGCAGTTCTTC

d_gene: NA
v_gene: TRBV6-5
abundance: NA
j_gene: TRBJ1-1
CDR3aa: CASSPTGLGEAFF
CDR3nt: TGTGCCAGCAGCCCCACAGGGCTGGGTGAAGCTTTCTTT

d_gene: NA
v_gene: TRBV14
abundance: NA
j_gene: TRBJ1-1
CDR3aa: CASSPRGGFTEAFF
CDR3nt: TGTGCCAGCAGCCCAAGGGGGGGCTTCACTGAAGCTTTCTTT

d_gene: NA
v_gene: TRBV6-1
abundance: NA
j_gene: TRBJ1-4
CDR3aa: CASSERGIFDEKLFF
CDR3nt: TGTGCCAGCAGTGAAAGGGGCATCTTCGATGAAAAACTGTTTTTT

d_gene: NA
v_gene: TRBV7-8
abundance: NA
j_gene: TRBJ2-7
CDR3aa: CASSLSQSYEQYF
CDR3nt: TGTGCCAGCAGCTTATCCCAATCCTACGAGCAGTACTTC

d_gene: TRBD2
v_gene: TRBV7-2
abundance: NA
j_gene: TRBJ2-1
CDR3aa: CASSHRGLAGGRVDEQFF
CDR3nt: TGTGCCAGCAGCCACAGGGGACTAGCGGGAGGGCGGGTCGATGAGCAGTTCTTC

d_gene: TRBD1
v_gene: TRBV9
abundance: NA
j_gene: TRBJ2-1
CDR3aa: CASSKDPGQGSSYNEQFF
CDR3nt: TGTGCCAGCAGCAAAGACCCTGGACAGGGGAGCTCCTACAATGAGCAGTTCTTC

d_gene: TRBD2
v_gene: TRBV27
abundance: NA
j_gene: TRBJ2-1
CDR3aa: CASSSLGLANNEQFF
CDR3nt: TGTGCCAGCAGTTCCCTGGGACTAGCGAACAATGAGCAGTTCTTC

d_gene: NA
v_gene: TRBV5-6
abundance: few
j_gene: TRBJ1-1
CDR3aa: CASSFQGNTEAFF
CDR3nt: TGTGCCAGCAGCTTCCAGGGGAACACTGAAGCTTTCTTT

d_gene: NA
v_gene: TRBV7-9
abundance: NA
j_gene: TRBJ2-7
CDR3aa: CASSLNRYSYEQYF
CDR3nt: TGTGCCAGCAGCCTAAACCGATATTCCTACGAGCAGTACTTC

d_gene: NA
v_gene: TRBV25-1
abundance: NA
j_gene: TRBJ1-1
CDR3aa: CASSVGETEAFF
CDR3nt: TGTGCCAGCAGTGTCGGGGAAACTGAAGCTTTCTTT

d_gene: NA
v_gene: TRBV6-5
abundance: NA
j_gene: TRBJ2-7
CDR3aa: CASSSGPQVYEQYF
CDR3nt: TGTGCCAGCAGTAGCGGGCCACAAGTCTACGAGCAGTACTTC